This passage covers 27 T cell receptor beta chains from one sample sequenced in a study of T cell responses to AZD1222 COVID-19 vaccine. This table comes from immunoSEQ multiplex PCR, and its TCRdb copy is limited to in-frame clones, with some not included. The sample consists of about 60,000 clones, over 75% of them appearing once. The sequencing used peripheral blood, collected on day 0 of AZD1222 vaccination. These receptors came from an adult in good health.

This clone was observed a single time. This chain joins TRBV9 and TRBJ2-3; either TRBD1 or TRBD2 may fit D (6 bases each). V was trimmed by 0 bases and J by 3 bases, leaving 20 bases between them. Germline V gene data show CDR1 as SGDLS and CDR2 as YYNGEE. There are 18 residues in the CDR3. The CDR3 protein is CASSVVWGAVMNTDTQYF. CDR3 nucleotides: TGTGCCAGCAGCGTAGTCTGGGGGGCCGTAATGAATACAGATACGCAGTATTTT.

The chain links TRBV7-2 to TRBJ2-1; 10 bases match TRBD2. The J segment lost 9 bases and the V segment lost 2 bases, leaving 10 bases of the junction unmatched. The CDR3 has 16 residues. Germline V CDR1 and CDR2: SGHTA, FQGNSA. The CDR3 reads CASSLHPAGGLGEQFF. CDR3 bases: TGTGCCAGCAGCTTACATCCAGCGGGGGGGCTCGGTGAGCAGTTCTTC.

The chain joins TRBV14 to TRBJ2-4; 7 nucleotides align to TRBD2. The CDR3 spans 17 residues. Trimming removed 0 bases from V and 4 bases from J; junction bases left unmatched: 9. The germline gives CDR1 SGHDN, CDR2 FVKESK. As DNA, the CDR3 is TGTGCCAGCAGCCAAGACCCCGGGGGGACCGGTAAAAACATTCAGTACTTC. Protein product: CASSQDPGGTGKNIQYF.

The sample holds a few counts of this clone. The rearrangement uses TRBV9 and TRBJ2-5; 12 nucleotides align to TRBD2. The CDR3 has 15 residues. V lost 4 bases and J lost 4; bases outside the gene matches: 5. Germline loops: CDR1 SGDLS, CDR2 YYNGEE. The CDR3 protein is CASSITSGGRETQYF. DNA for the CDR3: TGTGCCAGCAGCATAACTAGCGGGGGGCGAGAGACCCAGTACTTC.

This chain joins TRBV27 and TRBJ1-1; D is ambiguous. Germline lookup yields CDR1 MNHEY and CDR2 SMNVEV (reference sequence). V lost 2 bases and J lost 0, with 19 bases in between. CDR3 length equals 18 residues. The chain's CDR3 is CASSLAGMTRTMNTEAFF. CDR3 sequence (DNA): TGTGCCAGCAGTTTAGCGGGGATGACGAGAACAATGAACACTGAAGCTTTCTTT.

CDR3 sequence: CASSLSGSQETQYF. The CDR3 region has the DNA TGTGCCAGTAGCCTTAGCGGGAGCCAAGAGACCCAGTACTTC. The rearrangement joins TRBV19 to TRBJ2-5, with 9 bases lining up with TRBD2. The CDR3 is made up of 14 amino acids. Germline assignment: CDR1 LNHDA and CDR2 SQIVND (reference sequence). The junction had 3 bases not matched to a gene; V was cut back by 6 bases and J by 1 base.

The V and J genes are TRBV11-2 and TRBJ1-6, with D hard to call. The V gene lost 1 base and the J gene lost 14 bases, with 12 bases spanning the gap. There are 13 residues in the CDR3. The V gene's germline CDR1 is SGHAT and CDR2 FQNNGV. In DNA, the CDR3 is TGTGCCAGCAGCTTAGTCGGGAACGAAGCCCTCCACTTT. Protein product: CASSLVGNEALHF.

The chain couples TRBV12-3 or TRBV12-4 to TRBJ1-2, with D perhaps matching TRBD1 (6 bases). This CDR3 is 11 amino acids long. Trimming cost V 8 bases and J 10 bases, with 14 bases left between them. This CDR3 reads CASSNREDYTF. The CDR3 DNA reads TGTGCCAGCTCAAACAGGGAAGACTACACCTTC.

This chain joins TRBV24-1 and TRBJ2-1; TRBD1 matches at 11 bases. CDR3 length: 15 residues. With 4 bases clipped from V and 9 bases from J, the junction kept 7 bases outside the gene matches. Germline assignment: CDR1 KGHDR and CDR2 SFDVKD. The CDR3 DNA sequence: TGTGCCACCAGTGAGGAGGACAGGGGGCGCGGTGAGCAGTTCTTC. Protein: CATSEEDRGRGEQFF.

This clone is labeled medium-sized. The junction departs from germline at one end; a sequencing error may be responsible. The CDR3 DNA follows: TGTGCTAGCAGCTTGTACAGCGGCTACGAGCAGTACTTC. It yields the protein CASSLYSGYEQYF. The chain links TRBV7-7 to TRBJ2-7, with D possibly TRBD2 on 5 matching bases. Germline V gene sequence: CDR1 SSHAT, CDR2 FNYEAQ (reference sequence). The CDR3 is made up of 13 amino acids.

The chain has TRBV3-1 (or the pseudogene TRBV3-2) and TRBJ1-3, with 7 bases matching TRBD1. The CDR3 runs 15 residues. Germline V gene sequence: CDR1 LGHDT, CDR2 YNNKEL (reference sequence). The V segment lost 8 bases and the J segment 2 bases; nucleotides outside the gene matches: 9. CDR3 sequence (DNA): TGTGCCAGCGCGCAAAACCAGGGGGCTGGAAACACCATATATTTT. Translation gives CASAQNQGAGNTIYF.

V usage is TRBV6-5 and J usage is TRBJ2-1, with no clear D. This CDR3 spans 13 amino acids. V was trimmed by 5 bases and J by 9 bases, leaving 14 bases between them. Germline CDR1 reads MNHEY; CDR2 reads SVGAGI. CDR3 coding DNA: TGTGCCAGCAGTAACCCTTCTCGCGCTGAGCAGTTCTTC. This translates into CASSNPSRAEQFF.

The rearrangement joins TRBV19 to TRBJ1-6; D is perhaps TRBD1 (6 bases). This CDR3 comprises 15 residues. Trimming removed 2 bases from V and 5 bases from J, with 10 bases in between. CDR1 is LNHDA and CDR2 is SQIVND in the germline V gene (reference sequence). As DNA, the CDR3 is TGTGCCAGTAGTATACCGAACAGGGATAATTCACCCCTCCACTTT. Its protein is CASSIPNRDNSPLHF.

The chain uses TRBV7-8 and TRBJ1-5, with D uncertain. V was cut by 2 bases and J by 7 bases, with 30 bases left in between. Per germline, CDR1 SGHVS and CDR2 FQNEAQ. This CDR3 has 20 residues. This CDR3 reads CASSLFSSNGAGAPSQPQHF. CDR3 coding DNA: TGTGCCAGCAGCTTATTCTCCTCAAACGGCGCCGGAGCCCCATCCCAGCCCCAGCATTTT.

The chain employs TRBV11-3 and TRBJ2-7; D tentatively reads TRBD1 or TRBD2 (7 bases each). CDR1 is SGHNT, CDR2 YENEEA, per germline. Trimming took off 5 bases at V and 6 bases at J, with 17 bases between the two ends. This CDR3 has 14 amino acids. CDR3: CASSPGGAPGEQYF. The CDR3 DNA follows: TGTGCCAGCAGCCCAGGGGGGGCACCAGGCGAGCAGTACTTC.

The chain has TRBV5-1 and TRBJ2-1; no firm D call. Trimming removed 0 bases at V and 7 bases at J, with 5 bases between. The CDR3 contains 12 residues. Germline lookup yields CDR1 SGHRS and CDR2 YFSETQ. CDR3 in DNA: TGCGCCAGCAGCTTGGTGGATAATGAGCAGTTCTTC. It encodes CASSLVDNEQFF.

J is TRBJ2-7 and V is TRBV11-2; D assignment may be TRBD1 or TRBD2 (5 bases each). Trimming left V 1 base short and J 0 bases short, with 13 bases between. Germline CDR1 SGHAT, CDR2 FQNNGV. This CDR3 comprises 16 residues. CDR3 sequence reads: CASSLASGTGSYEQYF. CDR3 sequence (DNA): TGTGCCAGCAGCTTAGCTTCCGGGACCGGCTCCTACGAGCAGTACTTC.

This clone has just one count. This chain uses TRBV30 with TRBJ1-1; D is uncertain. The CDR3 covers 14 residues. Germline V gives CDR1 GTSNPN, CDR2 SVGIG (reference sequence). Trimming left V 4 bases short and J 7 bases short, with 19 bases between. The CDR3: CAWTTGPRIGEAFF. CDR3 nucleotides: TGTGCCTGGACGACCGGGCCTCGAATAGGTGAAGCTTTCTTT.

The chain is built from TRBV10-3 and TRBJ2-2; 8 nucleotides line up with TRBD2. Germline V gene sequence: CDR1 ENHRY, CDR2 SYGVKD. J gave up 1 base and V 8 bases, and 3 bases lay outside the gene matches. This CDR3 contains 14 residues. CDR3 in amino acids: CAIALAGNTGELFF. The CDR3 coding sequence is TGTGCCATCGCCCTAGCGGGGAACACCGGGGAGCTGTTTTTT.

The chain carries TRBV6-5 and TRBJ1-2, with D tentatively TRBD1 (6 bases). Germline CDR1 MNHEY, CDR2 SVGAGI. Trimming left V 7 bases short and J 4 bases short, with 19 bases between. The CDR3 runs 15 residues. The CDR3 region is CASTSPQGGTYGYTF. The CDR3 nucleotides are TGTGCCAGCACTAGCCCACAGGGAGGAACCTATGGCTACACCTTC.

The J gene is TRBJ2-7, the V gene TRBV11-2; 7 bases map to TRBD1. The CDR3 loop spans 13 amino acids. V lost 11 bases, J lost 3 bases, and 10 bases stayed unmatched. Germline V gene sequence: CDR1 SGHAT, CDR2 FQNNGV. In nucleotides, the CDR3 is TGTGCCTCTGACAGGGTGTGGGGCTACGAGCAGTACTTC. This encodes CASDRVWGYEQYF.

For this clone: At one of its ends the junction is not consistent with the germline gene, which may arise from a read error. CDR3 sequence (DNA): TGTGCTAGCAGCATAGGTCCCGGGACAGACTTCTTGTACTTC. This sequence encodes CASSIGPGTDFLYF. The chain employs TRBV7-7 and TRBJ2-5, with 7 bases lining up with TRBD1. The CDR3 has 14 amino acids. CDR1 SSHAT and CDR2 FNYEAQ come from the germline V gene (reference sequence).

V and J are TRBV9 and TRBJ2-3; no clear D gene. From germline, CDR1 is SGDLS and CDR2 YYNGEE. V lost 3 bases and J lost 4, with 15 bases in between. This CDR3 is built from 15 residues. CDR3 sequence reads: CASSETVSWADTQYF. As DNA, the CDR3 is TGTGCCAGCAGCGAAACGGTAAGCTGGGCAGATACGCAGTATTTT.

The gene calls are TRBV6-6 and TRBJ1-6; TRBD1 matches at 9 bases. The germline V gene has CDR1 MNHNY and CDR2 SVGAGI (reference sequence). V lost 0 bases to trimming and J lost 9 bases; unmatched junction nucleotides: 3. The CDR3 extends over 15 amino acids. The CDR3 bases are TGTGCCAGCAGTTACTCGGGGGACAGGGTTTCACCCCTCCACTTT. Translated, it gives CASSYSGDRVSPLHF.

The V call is TRBV6-1, the J call TRBJ1-6; D may be TRBD1 (5 bases). V lost 6 bases and J lost 7, with 13 bases in between. The germline V gene has CDR1 MNHNS and CDR2 SASEGT. This CDR3 contains 14 residues. This CDR3 is CASRPGTENSPLHF. The CDR3 region has the DNA TGTGCCAGCAGACCCGGGACGGAAAATTCACCCCTCCACTTT.

The rearrangement uses TRBV5-1 and TRBJ1-1, with D tentatively TRBD1 (6 bases). The CDR3 sequence is 16 residues long. The germline CDR1 and CDR2 sequences are SGHRS and YFSETQ. V was trimmed by 4 bases and J by 4 bases, leaving 20 bases between them. CDR3 loop: CASSIIPHRAGTEAFF. CDR3 nucleotide sequence: TGCGCCAGCAGCATTATCCCCCACAGGGCTGGCACTGAAGCTTTCTTT.

This clone appeared many times. The chain recombines TRBV27 with TRBJ1-2, with 11 nucleotides matching TRBD1. The CDR3 consists of 16 residues. J was trimmed by 4 bases and V by 1 base; bases with no gene match: 5. The V gene's germline CDR1 is MNHEY and CDR2 SMNVEV (reference sequence). The CDR3 bases are TGTGCCAGCAGTTTATTAGGGACAGGGGGTTCCTATGGCTACACCTTC. Its protein product is CASSLLGTGGSYGYTF.